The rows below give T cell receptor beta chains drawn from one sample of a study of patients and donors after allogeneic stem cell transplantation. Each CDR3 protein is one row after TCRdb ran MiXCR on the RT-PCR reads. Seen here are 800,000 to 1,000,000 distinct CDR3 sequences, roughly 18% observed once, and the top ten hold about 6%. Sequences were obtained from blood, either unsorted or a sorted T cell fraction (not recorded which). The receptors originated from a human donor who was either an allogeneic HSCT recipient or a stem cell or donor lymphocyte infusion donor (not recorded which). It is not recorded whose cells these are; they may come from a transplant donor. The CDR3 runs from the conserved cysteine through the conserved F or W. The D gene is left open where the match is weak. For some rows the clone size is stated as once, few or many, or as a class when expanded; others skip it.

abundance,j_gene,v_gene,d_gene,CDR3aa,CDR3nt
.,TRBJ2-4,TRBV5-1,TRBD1,CASSTDRGDIQYF,TGCGCCAGCAGCACGGACAGGGGGGACATTCAGTACTTC
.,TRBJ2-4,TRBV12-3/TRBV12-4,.,CASSTGTVNIQYF,TGTGCCAGCAGTACCGGGACGGTAAACATTCAGTACTTC
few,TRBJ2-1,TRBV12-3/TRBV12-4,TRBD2,CASSLASGGALEQFF,TGTGCCAGCAGTTTAGCTAGCGGGGGGGCACTTGAGCAGTTCTTC
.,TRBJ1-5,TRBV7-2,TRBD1,CASSDVTGAFQPQHF,TGTGCCAGCAGTGATGTGACAGGGGCGTTTCAGCCCCAGCATTTT
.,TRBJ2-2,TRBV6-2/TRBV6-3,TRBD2,CASSLLAGRYTGELFF,TGTGCCAGCAGTTTGCTAGCGGGGAGATACACCGGGGAGCTGTTTTTT
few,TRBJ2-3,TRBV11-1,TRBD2,CASSSLGPHSGITDTQYF,TGTGCCAGCAGCTCCCTAGGACCTCATAGCGGGATCACAGATACGCAGTATTTT
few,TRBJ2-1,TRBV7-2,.,CASSLRRYSYNEQFF,TGTGCCAGCAGCTTAAGGAGATACTCCTACAATGAGCAGTTCTTC
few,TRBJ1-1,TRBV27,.,CASSINFMNTEAFF,TGTGCCAGCAGTATTAATTTCATGAACACTGAAGCTTTCTTT
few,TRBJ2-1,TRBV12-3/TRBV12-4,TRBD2,CASTLGLGEQFF,TGTGCCAGCACTTTGGGACTAGGAGAGCAGTTCTTC
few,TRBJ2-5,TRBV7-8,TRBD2,CASSLVAGGDETQYF,TGTGCCAGCAGCTTGGTAGCGGGAGGGGATGAGACCCAGTACTTC
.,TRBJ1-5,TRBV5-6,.,CASSFRAGQPQHF,TGTGCCAGCAGCTTCCGAGCCGGTCAGCCCCAGCATTTT
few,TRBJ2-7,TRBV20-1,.,CSAQGGVEQYF,TGCAGTGCCCAAGGTGGGGTCGAGCAGTACTTC
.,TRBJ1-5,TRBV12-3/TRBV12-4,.,CASSAGGAVQPQHF,TGTGCCAGCAGCGCCGGGGGGGCCGTACAGCCCCAGCATTTT
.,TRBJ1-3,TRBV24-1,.,CATSGSGNSGNTIYF,TGTGCCACCAGTGGTTCAGGAAACTCTGGAAACACCATATATTTT
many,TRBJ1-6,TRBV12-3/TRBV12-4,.,CASALDPTSPLHF,TGTGCCAGCGCGTTAGACCCCACGTCACCCCTCCACTTT
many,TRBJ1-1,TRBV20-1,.,CSAREGENTEAFF,TGCAGTGCTAGAGAAGGGGAGAACACTGAAGCTTTCTTT
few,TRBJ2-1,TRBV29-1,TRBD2,CSVVPSGGVSGEQFF,TGCAGCGTTGTTCCTAGCGGGGGGGTTTCGGGTGAGCAGTTCTTC
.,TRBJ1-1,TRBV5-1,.,CASSQLPPLTSGAFF,TGCGCCAGCAGCCAACTACCCCCCCTTACCTCGGGAGCTTTCTTT
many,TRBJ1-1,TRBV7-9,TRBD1,CASSVGQGWNTEAFF,TGTGCCAGCAGCGTAGGACAGGGGTGGAACACTGAAGCTTTCTTT
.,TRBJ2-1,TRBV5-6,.,CASSELSGDYNEQFF,TGTGCCAGCAGCGAACTAAGCGGCGATTACAATGAGCAGTTCTTC
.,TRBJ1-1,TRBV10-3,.,CAISGGSGQAFF,TGTGCCATCAGTGGAGGCTCGGGGCAAGCTTTCTTT
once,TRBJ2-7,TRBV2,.,CASSGQGPLSEQYF,TGTGCCAGCAGTGGCCAGGGTCCCCTCTCCGAGCAGTACTTC
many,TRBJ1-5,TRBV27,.,CASSLWQGGGQPQHF,TGTGCCAGCAGTTTATGGCAGGGTGGCGGTCAGCCCCAGCATTTT
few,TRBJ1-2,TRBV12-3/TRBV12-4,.,CASSLARQSNYGYTF,TGTGCCAGCAGTTTAGCGCGACAGTCTAACTATGGCTACACCTTC
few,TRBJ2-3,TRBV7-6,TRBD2,CASSLRGSGGTTDTQYF,TGTGCCAGCAGCTTACGTGGAAGCGGGGGGACCACAGATACGCAGTATTTT
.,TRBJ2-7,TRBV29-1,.,CSGQDSYEQYF,TGCAGCGGCCAGGACTCCTACGAGCAGTACTTC
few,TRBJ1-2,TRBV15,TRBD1,CATSRDIGQGASGYTF,TGTGCCACCAGCAGAGATATCGGACAGGGGGCTAGTGGCTACACCTTC
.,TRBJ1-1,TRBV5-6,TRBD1,CASSPLRGSMNTEAFF,TGTGCCAGCAGCCCCCTCAGGGGGTCCATGAACACTGAAGCTTTCTTT
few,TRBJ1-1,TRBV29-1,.,CSVVIDKVNTEAFF,TGCAGCGTTGTTATAGACAAAGTGAACACTGAAGCTTTCTTT
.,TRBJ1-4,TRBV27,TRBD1,CASSLKRGTGHEKLFF,TGTGCCAGCAGTTTAAAGAGGGGGACAGGGCATGAAAAACTGTTTTTT
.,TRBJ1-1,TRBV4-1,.,CASSHPWEVSNTEAFF,TGCGCCAGCAGCCACCCCTGGGAGGTTTCAAACACTGAAGCTTTCTTT
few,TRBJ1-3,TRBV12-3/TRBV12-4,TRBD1,CASSSTGQPGNTIYF,TGTGCCAGCAGTAGTACGGGACAGCCTGGAAACACCATATATTTT
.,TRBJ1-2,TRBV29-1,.,CSVADKPFNYGYTF,TGCAGCGTCGCTGACAAACCCTTTAACTATGGCTACACCTTC
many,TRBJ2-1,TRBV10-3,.,CAIQKALRDNEQFF,TGTGCCATCCAAAAGGCACTGCGAGACAATGAGCAGTTCTTC
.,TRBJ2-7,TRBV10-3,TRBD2,CAISGSSGSLGEQYF,TGTGCCATCAGCGGATCTAGCGGGAGCCTGGGGGAGCAGTACTTC
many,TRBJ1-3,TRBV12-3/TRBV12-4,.,CASSLGGPVSGNTIYF,TGTGCCAGCAGTCTCGGGGGACCAGTCTCTGGAAACACCATATATTTT